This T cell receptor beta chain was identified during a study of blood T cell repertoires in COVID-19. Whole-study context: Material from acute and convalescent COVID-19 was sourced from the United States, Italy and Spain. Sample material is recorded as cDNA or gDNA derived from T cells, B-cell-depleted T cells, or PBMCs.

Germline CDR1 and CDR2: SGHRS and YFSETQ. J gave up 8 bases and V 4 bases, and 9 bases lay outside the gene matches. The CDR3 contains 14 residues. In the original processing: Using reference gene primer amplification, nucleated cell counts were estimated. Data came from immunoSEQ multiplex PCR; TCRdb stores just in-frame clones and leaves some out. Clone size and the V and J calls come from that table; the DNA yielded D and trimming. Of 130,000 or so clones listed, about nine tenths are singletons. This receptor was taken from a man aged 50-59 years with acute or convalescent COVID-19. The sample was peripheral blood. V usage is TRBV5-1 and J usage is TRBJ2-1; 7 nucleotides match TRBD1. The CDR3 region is CASSQRQGGDEQFF. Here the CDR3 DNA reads TGCGCCAGCAGCCAACGACAGGGTGGGGATGAGCAGTTCTTC.